The clone carrying this T cell receptor beta chain was found once. Its cognate antigen is unknown. PCR used 60 Vbeta primers and 13 Jbeta primers. Using immunoSEQ multiplex PCR, the repertoire was profiled, and TCRdb retains in-frame clones only, with some absent. Here the sample spans about 110,000 clones, about 70% being singletons. The data were taken from a study of cytomegalovirus exposure and HLA in healthy donors. The J segment lost 6 bases and the V segment lost 5 bases, leaving 9 bases of the junction unmatched. CDR1 is MNHEY and CDR2 is SVGAGI in the germline V gene. The CDR3 extends over 14 amino acids. Regarding the study as a whole: A link between a missense DCLRE1C variant and TCR beta V- and J-gene trimming emerged from a later analysis. In a later analysis, an Asian-associated ancestry cluster reportedly showed fewer N-insertions than the 666-donor mean. In a later analysis, DRB1 alleles had the most associated TCRs; HLA-C alleles the fewest. A later analysis found that most CMV-associated TCR beta chains appeared HLA-restricted.

The chain combines TRBV6-5 with TRBJ1-2, with TRBD1 matching over 7 bases. This clonotype was obtained from a young man in good health and CMV-seronegative. Sequencing was carried out using PBMCs. This chain's CDR3 is CASSGGIDRDGYTF. The CDR3, as DNA: TGTGCCAGCAGTGGGGGAATTGACAGGGATGGCTACACCTTC.